The clone carrying this T cell receptor beta chain was counted many times. Amplification targeted TCR beta CDR3 regions from RNA transcripts. Using the HTBI primer set, a first-round RT-PCR was run on the TCR CDR3. TCRdb processed the multiplex PCR reads anew with MiXCR; each CDR3 protein has one entry. The sample shows about 690,000 distinct CDR3 sequences, 17% of them seen only once. V lost 8 bases and J 5 bases, leaving 5 bases between the germline ends. The CDR3 has 10 amino acids. The data originate from a study of T cells in Graves' hyperthyroidism and ophthalmopathy. Reasons for excluding patients were uncontrolled infection, other autoimmune disease, pregnancy or lactation.

This TCR came from a man over 45 with Graves' hyperthyroidism. The J gene is TRBJ2-3, the V gene TRBV12-3 or TRBV12-4; D might be TRBD1 or TRBD2, each matching 5 bases. Sequenced sample: blood. The CDR3 is CASGGDTQYF. The CDR3 DNA reads TGTGCCAGCGGGGGAGATACGCAGTATTTT.